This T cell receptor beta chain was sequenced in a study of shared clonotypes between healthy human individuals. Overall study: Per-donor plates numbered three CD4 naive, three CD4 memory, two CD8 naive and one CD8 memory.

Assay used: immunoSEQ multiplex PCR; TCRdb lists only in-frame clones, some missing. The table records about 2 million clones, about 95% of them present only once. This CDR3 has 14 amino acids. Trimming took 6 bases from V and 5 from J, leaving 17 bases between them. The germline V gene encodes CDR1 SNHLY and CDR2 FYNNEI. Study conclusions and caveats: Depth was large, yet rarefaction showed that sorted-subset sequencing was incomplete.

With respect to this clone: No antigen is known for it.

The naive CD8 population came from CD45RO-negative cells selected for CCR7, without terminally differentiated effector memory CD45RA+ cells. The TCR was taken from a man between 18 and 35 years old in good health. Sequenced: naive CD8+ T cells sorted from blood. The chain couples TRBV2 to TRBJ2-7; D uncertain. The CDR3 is CASRTGMGPNEQYF. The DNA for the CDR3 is TGTGCCAGCAGGACGGGCATGGGCCCCAACGAGCAGTACTTC.